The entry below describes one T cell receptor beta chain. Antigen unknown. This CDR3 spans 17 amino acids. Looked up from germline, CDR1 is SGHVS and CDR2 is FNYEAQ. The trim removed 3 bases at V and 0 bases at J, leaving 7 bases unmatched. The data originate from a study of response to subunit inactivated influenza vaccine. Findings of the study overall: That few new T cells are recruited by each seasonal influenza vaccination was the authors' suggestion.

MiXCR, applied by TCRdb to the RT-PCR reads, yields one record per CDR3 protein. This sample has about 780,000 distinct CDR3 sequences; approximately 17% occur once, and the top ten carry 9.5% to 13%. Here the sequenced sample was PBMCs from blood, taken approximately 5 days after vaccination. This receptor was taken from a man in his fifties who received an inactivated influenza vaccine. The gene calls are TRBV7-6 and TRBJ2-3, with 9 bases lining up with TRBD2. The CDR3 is CASSLSFAGGSTDTQYF. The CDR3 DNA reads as TGTGCCAGCAGCTTGTCCTTTGCGGGAGGGAGCACAGATACGCAGTATTTT. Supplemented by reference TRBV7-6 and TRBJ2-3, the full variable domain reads GAGVSQSPRYKVTKRGQDVALRCDPISGHVSLYWYRQALGQGPEFLTYFNYEAQQDKSGLPNDRFSAERPEGSISTLTIQRTEQRDSAMYRCASSLSFAGGSTDTQYFGPGTRLTVL.